The T cell receptor beta chain described here comes from a study of cytomegalovirus exposure and HLA in healthy donors. Germline V gene data show CDR1 as SNHLY and CDR2 as FYNNEI. CDR3 length: 17 amino acids. V gave up 5 bases and J gave up 3 bases; unmatched junction bases: 13. Using immunoSEQ multiplex PCR, the repertoire was profiled, and TCRdb retains in-frame clones only, with some absent. The data contain about 150,000 clones, just over 85% of them singletons. What was sequenced was PBMCs. The receptor's source is a human donor in good health. This chain connects TRBV2 to TRBJ1-3, with 7 bases matching TRBD1. CDR3 bases: TGTGCCAGCAGTATCGGGGGTACAGGGGCAATTGGAAACACCATATATTTT. Protein sequence: CASSIGGTGAIGNTIYF.